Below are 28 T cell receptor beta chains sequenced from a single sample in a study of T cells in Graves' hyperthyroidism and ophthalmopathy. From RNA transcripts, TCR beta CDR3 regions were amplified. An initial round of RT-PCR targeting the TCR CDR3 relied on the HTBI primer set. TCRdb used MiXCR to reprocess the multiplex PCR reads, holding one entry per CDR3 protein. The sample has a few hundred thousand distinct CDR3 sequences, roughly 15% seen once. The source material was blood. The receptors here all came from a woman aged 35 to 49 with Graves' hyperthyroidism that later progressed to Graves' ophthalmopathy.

The CDR3 region is CASSDQTETNYGYTF. CDR3 coding DNA: TGTGCCAGCAGCGACCAGACAGAAACAAACTATGGCTACACCTTC. The chain uses TRBV13 and TRBJ1-2; weak D call: TRBD1 (5 bases). This CDR3 spans 15 amino acids. Germline V gene sequence: CDR1 PRHDT, CDR2 FYEKMQ (reference sequence). Deletions cut 5 bases from V and 2 bases from J, with 15 bases between. Using reference TRBV13 and TRBJ1-2 for the parts outside the CDR3, the full variable domain is AAGVIQSPRHLIKEKRETATLKCYPIPRHDTVYWYQQGPGQDPQFLISFYEKMQSDKGSIPDRFSAQQFSDYHSELNMSSLELGDSALYFCASSDQTETNYGYTFGSGTRLTVV.

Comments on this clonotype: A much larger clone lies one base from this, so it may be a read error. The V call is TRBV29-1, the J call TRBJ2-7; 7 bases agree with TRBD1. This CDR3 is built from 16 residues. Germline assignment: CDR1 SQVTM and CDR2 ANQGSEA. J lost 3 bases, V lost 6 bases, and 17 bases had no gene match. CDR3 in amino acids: CSVSTTSGTANYEQYF. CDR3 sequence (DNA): TGCAGCGTCTCTACAACGTCCGGGACAGCCAACTACGAGCAGTACTTC.

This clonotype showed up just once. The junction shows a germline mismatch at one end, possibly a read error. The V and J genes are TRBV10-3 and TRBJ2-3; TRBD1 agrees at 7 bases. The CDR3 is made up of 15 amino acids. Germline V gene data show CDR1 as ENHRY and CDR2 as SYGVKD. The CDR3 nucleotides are TGTGCCAGCAGTAAAACAGGGGTGGGCACAGATACGCAGTATTTT. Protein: CASSKTGVGTDTQYF.

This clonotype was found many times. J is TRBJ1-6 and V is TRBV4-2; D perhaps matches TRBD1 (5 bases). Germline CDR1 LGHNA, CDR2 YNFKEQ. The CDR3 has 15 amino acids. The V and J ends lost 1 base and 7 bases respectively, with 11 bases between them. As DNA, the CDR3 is TGTGCCAGCAGCCAAGGCGGGACGGAGAATTCACCCCTCCACTTT. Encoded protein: CASSQGGTENSPLHF.

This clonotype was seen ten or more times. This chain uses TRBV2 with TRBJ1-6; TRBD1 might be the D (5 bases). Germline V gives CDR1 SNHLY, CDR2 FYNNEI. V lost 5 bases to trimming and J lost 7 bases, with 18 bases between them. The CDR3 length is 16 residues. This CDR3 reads CASSQFYGHLNSPLHF. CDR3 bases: TGTGCCAGCAGTCAATTTTATGGACACCTCAATTCACCCCTCCACTTT.

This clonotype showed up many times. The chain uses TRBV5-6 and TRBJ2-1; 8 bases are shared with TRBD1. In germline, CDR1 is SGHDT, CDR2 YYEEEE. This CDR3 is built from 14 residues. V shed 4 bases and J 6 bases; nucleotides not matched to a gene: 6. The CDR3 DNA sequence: TGTGCCAGCAGCCACGGACAGGGAAGCAATGAGCAGTTCTTC. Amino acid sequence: CASSHGQGSNEQFF.

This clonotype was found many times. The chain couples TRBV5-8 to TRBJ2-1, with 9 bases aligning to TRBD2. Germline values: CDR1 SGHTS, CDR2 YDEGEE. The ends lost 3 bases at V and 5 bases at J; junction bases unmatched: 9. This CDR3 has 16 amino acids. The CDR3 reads CASSWASGARDNEQFF. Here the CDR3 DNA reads TGTGCCAGCAGCTGGGCTAGCGGGGCCAGGGACAATGAGCAGTTCTTC.

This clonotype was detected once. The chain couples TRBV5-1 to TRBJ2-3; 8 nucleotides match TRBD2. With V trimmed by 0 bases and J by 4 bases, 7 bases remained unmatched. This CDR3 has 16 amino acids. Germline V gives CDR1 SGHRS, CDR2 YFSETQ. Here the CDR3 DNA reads TGCGCCAGCAGCTTGGGGCCAGCGGGAGTGGCAGATACGCAGTATTTT. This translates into CASSLGPAGVADTQYF.

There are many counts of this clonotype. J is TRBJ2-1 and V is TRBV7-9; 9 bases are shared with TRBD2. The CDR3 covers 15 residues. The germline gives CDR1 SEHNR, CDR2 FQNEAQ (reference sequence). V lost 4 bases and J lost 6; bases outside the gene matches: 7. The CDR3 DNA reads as TGTGCCAGCAGCTCTTTAGCGGGAGTGGTCAATGAGCAGTTCTTC. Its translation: CASSSLAGVVNEQFF.

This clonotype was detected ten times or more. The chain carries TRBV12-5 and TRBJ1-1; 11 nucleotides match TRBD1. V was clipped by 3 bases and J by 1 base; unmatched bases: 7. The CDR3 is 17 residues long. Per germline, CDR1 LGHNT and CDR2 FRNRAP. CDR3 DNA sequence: TGTGCTAGTGGTTTCCGCGGACAGGGGGCGGGGAACACTGAAGCTTTCTTT. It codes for CASGFRGQGAGNTEAFF.

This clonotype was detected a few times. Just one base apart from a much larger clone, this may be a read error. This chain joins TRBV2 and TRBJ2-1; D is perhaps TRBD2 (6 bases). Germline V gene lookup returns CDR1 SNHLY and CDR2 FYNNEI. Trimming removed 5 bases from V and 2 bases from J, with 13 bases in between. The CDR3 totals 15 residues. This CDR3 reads CASSTPAGAYNEQFF. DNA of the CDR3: TGTGCCAGCAGTACACCAGCGGGCGCCTACAATGAGCAGTTCTTC.

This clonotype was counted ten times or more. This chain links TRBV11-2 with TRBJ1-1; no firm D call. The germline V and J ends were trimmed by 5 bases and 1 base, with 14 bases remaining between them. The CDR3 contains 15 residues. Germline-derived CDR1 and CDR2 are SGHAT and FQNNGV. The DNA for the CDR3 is TGTGCCAGCAGCACCTTGTTAATAAGGAACACTGAAGCTTTCTTT. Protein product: CASSTLLIRNTEAFF.

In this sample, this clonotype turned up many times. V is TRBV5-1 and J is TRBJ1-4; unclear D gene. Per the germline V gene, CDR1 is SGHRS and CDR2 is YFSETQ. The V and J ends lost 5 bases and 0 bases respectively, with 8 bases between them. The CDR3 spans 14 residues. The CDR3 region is CASRLTSTNEKLFF. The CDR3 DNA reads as TGCGCCAGCAGACTCACATCAACTAATGAAAAACTGTTTTTT.

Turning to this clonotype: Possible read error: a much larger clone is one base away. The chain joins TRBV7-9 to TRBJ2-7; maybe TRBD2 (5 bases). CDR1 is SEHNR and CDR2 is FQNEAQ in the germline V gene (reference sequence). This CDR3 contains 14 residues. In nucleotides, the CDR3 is TGTGCCAGCAGCCCGAACCCCGGGAATTACGAGCGGTACTTC. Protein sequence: CASSPNPGNYERYF.

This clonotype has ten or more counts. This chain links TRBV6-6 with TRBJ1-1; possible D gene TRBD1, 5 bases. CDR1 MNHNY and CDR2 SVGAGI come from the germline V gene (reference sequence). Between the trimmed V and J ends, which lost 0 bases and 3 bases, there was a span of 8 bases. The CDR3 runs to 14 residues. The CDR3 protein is CASSYSVGDTEAFF. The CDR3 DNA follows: TGTGCCAGCAGTTACTCGGTAGGGGACACTGAAGCTTTCTTT.

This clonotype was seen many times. CDR3 DNA sequence: TGTGCCAGCAGCTTAGCACCGAGACTGGATTACAATGAGCAGTTCTTC. Protein: CASSLAPRLDYNEQFF. The chain combines TRBV7-8 with TRBJ2-1; D is unresolved. This CDR3 has 16 amino acids. Trimming removed 0 bases from V and 4 bases from J, with 13 bases in between. Looked up from germline, CDR1 is SGHVS and CDR2 is FQNEAQ.

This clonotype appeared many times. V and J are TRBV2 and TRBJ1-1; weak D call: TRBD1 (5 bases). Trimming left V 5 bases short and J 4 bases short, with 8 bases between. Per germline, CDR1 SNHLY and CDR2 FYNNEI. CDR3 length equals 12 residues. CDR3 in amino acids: CASSPGLTEAFF. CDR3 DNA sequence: TGTGCCAGCAGTCCGGGACTCACTGAAGCTTTCTTT. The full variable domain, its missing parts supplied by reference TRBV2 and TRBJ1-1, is EPEVTQTPSHQVTQMGQEVILRCVPISNHLYFYWYRQILGQKVEFLVSFYNNEISEKSEIFDDQFSVERPDGSNFTLKIRSTKLEDSAMYFCASSPGLTEAFFGQGTRLTVV.

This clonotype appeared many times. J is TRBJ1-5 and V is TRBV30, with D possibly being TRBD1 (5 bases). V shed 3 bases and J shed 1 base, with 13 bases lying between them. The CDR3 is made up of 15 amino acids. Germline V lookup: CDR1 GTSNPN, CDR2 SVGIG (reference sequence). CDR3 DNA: TGTGCCTGGAGCCCCCCCCCAGGGAGCAATCAGCCCCAGCATTTT. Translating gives CAWSPPPGSNQPQHF.

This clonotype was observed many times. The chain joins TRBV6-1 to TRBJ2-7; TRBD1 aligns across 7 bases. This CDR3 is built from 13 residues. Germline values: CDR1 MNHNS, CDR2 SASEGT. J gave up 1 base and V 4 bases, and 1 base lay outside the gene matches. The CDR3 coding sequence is TGTGCCAGCAGTGGACAGGGATCCTACGAGCAGTACTTC. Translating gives CASSGQGSYEQYF.

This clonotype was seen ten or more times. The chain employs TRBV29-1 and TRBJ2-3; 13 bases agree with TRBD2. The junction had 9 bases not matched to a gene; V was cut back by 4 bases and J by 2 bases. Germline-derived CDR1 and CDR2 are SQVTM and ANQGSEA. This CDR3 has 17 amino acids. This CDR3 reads CSVGDLLAGGPTDTQYF. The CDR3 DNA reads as TGCAGCGTTGGGGACCTACTAGCGGGAGGGCCCACAGATACGCAGTATTTT.

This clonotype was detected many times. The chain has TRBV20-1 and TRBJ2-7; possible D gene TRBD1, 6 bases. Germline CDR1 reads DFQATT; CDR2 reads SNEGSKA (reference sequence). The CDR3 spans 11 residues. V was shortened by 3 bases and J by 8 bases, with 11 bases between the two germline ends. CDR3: CSARVGDKQYF. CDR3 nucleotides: TGCAGTGCTAGGGTAGGGGACAAGCAGTACTTC.

Here the CDR3 DNA reads TGCAGCGTTGTCCAGGGGGACAATGAGCAGTTCTTC. Translating it yields CSVVQGDNEQFF. V gene TRBV29-1 combines with J gene TRBJ2-1, with 7 bases matching TRBD1. J gave up 5 bases and V 4 bases, and 2 bases lay outside the gene matches. Germline V CDR1 and CDR2: SQVTM, ANQGSEA. The CDR3 has 12 residues.

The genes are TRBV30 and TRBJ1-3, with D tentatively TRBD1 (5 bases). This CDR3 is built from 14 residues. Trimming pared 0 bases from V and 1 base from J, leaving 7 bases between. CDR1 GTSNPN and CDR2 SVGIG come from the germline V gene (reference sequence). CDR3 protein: CAWSVRGSGNTIYF. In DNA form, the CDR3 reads TGTGCCTGGAGTGTACGGGGGTCTGGAAACACCATATATTTT. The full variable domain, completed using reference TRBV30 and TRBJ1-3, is SQTIHQWPATLVQPVGSPLSLECTVEGTSNPNLYWYRQAAGRGLQLLFYSVGIGQISSEVPQNLSASRPQDRQFILSSKKLLLSDSGFYLCAWSVRGSGNTIYFGEGSWLTVV.

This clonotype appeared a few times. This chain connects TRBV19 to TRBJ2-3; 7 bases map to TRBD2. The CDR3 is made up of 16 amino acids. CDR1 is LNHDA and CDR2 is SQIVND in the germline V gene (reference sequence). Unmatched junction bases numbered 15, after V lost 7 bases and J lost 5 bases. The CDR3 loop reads CASMRRFGEGGDTQYF. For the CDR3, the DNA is TGTGCCAGTATGCGTCGATTCGGGGAGGGCGGAGATACGCAGTATTTT.

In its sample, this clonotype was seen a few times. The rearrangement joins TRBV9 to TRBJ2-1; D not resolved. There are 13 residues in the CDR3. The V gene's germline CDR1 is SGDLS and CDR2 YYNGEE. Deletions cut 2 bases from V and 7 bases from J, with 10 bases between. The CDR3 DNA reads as TGTGCCAGCAGCGTTTCCGTTACTAATGAGCAGTTCTTC. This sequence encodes CASSVSVTNEQFF. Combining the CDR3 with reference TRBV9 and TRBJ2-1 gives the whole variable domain DSGVTQTPKHLITATGQRVTLRCSPRSGDLSVYWYQQSLDQGLQFLIQYYNGEERAKGNILERFSAQQFPDLHSELNLSSLELGDSALYFCASSVSVTNEQFFGPGTRLTVL.

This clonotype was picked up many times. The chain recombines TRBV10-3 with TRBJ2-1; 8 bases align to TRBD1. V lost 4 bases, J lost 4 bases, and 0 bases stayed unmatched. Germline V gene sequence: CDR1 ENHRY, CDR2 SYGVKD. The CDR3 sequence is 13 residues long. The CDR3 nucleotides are TGTGCCATCAGTGGACAGGGGTACAATGAGCAGTTCTTC. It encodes CAISGQGYNEQFF.

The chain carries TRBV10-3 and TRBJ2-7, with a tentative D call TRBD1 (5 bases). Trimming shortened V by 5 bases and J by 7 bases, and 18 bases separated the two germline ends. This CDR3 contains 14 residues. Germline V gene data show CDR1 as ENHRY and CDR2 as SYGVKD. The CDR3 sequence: CAISLGPGLGEQYV. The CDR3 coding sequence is TGTGCCATCAGTTTGGGGCCAGGGTTGGGAGAGCAGTACGTC.

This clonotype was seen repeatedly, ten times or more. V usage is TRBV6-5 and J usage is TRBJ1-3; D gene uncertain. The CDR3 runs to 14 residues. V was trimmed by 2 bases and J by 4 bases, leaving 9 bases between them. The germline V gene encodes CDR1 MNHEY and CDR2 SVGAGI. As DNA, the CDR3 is TGTGCCAGCAGTTACCCGGGCTCAGGAAACACCATATATTTT. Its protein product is CASSYPGSGNTIYF.